The 23 T cell receptor beta chains in this list originate from one sample, sequenced in a study of blood T cells in healthy people across ages. The use of a sample-barcoded 5' primer and a J-beta primer mix characterized a second PCR of about 7 to 12 cycles. TCRdb fed the 5' RACE reads into MiXCR, producing one record per CDR3 protein. Of roughly 2 million distinct CDR3 sequences listed, just under 50% are singletons. Sequencing input: blood. Every receptor here comes from a woman aged 40 to 50 in good health.

The genes are TRBV7-9 and TRBJ2-7; 9 nucleotides match TRBD1. This CDR3 contains 14 residues. Germline CDR1 and CDR2: SEHNR and FQNEAQ (reference sequence). The J segment lost 6 bases and the V segment lost 3 bases, leaving 6 bases of the junction unmatched. Here the CDR3 reads CASSFRGQGFEQYF. CDR3 DNA sequence: TGTGCCAGCAGCTTTAGGGGACAGGGCTTCGAGCAGTACTTC.

Only a few counts were recorded for this clonotype. This sequence joins TRBV4-3 and TRBJ2-6, with D unresolved. The CDR3 loop spans 15 amino acids. V lost 0 bases to trimming and J lost 3 bases, with 6 bases between them. Germline V lookup: CDR1 LGHNA, CDR2 YSLEER. Written as DNA, the CDR3 is TGCGCCAGCAGCCAAGATGCTTTTGGGGCCAACGTCCTGACTTTC. Protein product: CASSQDAFGANVLTF.

CDR3 nucleotides: TGTGCCAGCAGTTACGGGGGACCTAGACAGGGTCAAAATGAGCAGTTCTTC. It encodes CASSYGGPRQGQNEQFF. The chain combines TRBV6-6 with TRBJ2-1; 7 nucleotides agree with TRBD1. The V segment lost 2 bases and the J segment 7 bases; nucleotides outside the gene matches: 14. This CDR3 is built from 17 residues. CDR1 MNHNY and CDR2 SVGAGI come from the germline V gene (reference sequence).

The chain couples TRBV3-1 to TRBJ2-3, with D hard to call. Germline loops: CDR1 LGHDT, CDR2 YNNKEL (reference sequence). Between the trimmed V and J ends, which lost 1 base and 3 bases, there was a span of 14 bases. The CDR3 loop spans 16 amino acids. CDR3 loop: CASSQVAGLSTDTQYF. CDR3 nucleotides: TGTGCCAGCAGCCAAGTCGCCGGTTTGAGTACAGATACGCAGTATTTT.

DNA of the CDR3: TGCAGTGCTAGAGATTGGGGCGGCGGGGCCAACGTCCTGACTTTC. Translating it yields CSARDWGGGANVLTF. The chain uses TRBV20-1 and TRBJ2-6, with D maybe TRBD1 (5 bases). Trimming took off 0 bases at V and 4 bases at J, with 10 bases between the two ends. CDR1 is DFQATT and CDR2 is SNEGSKA in the germline V gene (reference sequence). CDR3 length equals 15 residues.

The CDR3 region is CRGLAGGNTDTQYF. In nucleotides, the CDR3 is TGCAGAGGACTAGCGGGGGGGAATACAGATACGCAGTATTTT. The V and J genes are TRBV20-1 and TRBJ2-3; 15 positions match TRBD2. Germline lookup yields CDR1 DFQATT and CDR2 SNEGSKA (reference sequence). This CDR3 comprises 14 residues.

V is TRBV7-2 and J is TRBJ1-2; maybe TRBD1 (6 bases). The V gene's germline CDR1 is SGHTA and CDR2 FQGNSA. The CDR3 is made up of 14 amino acids. V was cut by 7 bases and J by 8 bases, with 20 bases left in between. This CDR3 reads CASTPGGTLRGYTF. The CDR3 DNA sequence: TGTGCCAGCACCCCGGGGGGGACACTGAGGGGCTACACCTTC. Full variable domain (remainder filled in from reference TRBV7-2 and TRBJ1-2): GAGVSQSPSNKVTEKGKDVELRCDPISGHTALYWYRQSLGQGLEFLIYFQGNSAPDKSGLPSDRFSAERTGGSVSTLTIQRTQQEDSAVYLCASTPGGTLRGYTFGSGTRLTVV.

This clonotype was seen many times. V is TRBV29-1 and J is TRBJ2-7, with D possibly being TRBD1 or TRBD2 (5 bases each). This CDR3 spans 15 amino acids. Germline V gene data show CDR1 as SQVTM and CDR2 as ANQGSEA. With 4 bases removed from V and 3 bases from J, the gap between germline ends came to 19 bases. Written as DNA, the CDR3 is TGCAGCGTTGGCCCAGGGAGTCTGGGGCTCTACGAGCAGTACTTC. Amino acid sequence: CSVGPGSLGLYEQYF.

There are a few counts of this clonotype. The chain has TRBV24-1 and TRBJ2-3; D remains unclear. The germline V and J ends were trimmed by 4 bases and 3 bases, with 19 bases remaining between them. Germline CDR1 KGHDR, CDR2 SFDVKD. The length of the CDR3 is 17 residues. The CDR3 protein is CATSDPGRSLGTDTQYF. The DNA for the CDR3 is TGTGCCACCAGTGACCCAGGACGCTCGCTAGGAACAGATACGCAGTATTTT.

In this sample, this clonotype turned up a few times. CDR3 nucleotides: TGCGCCAGCAGCTTGGAAGGGTCTCTCTCCTACGAGCAGTACTTC. It codes for CASSLEGSLSYEQYF. This chain links TRBV5-1 with TRBJ2-7, with no clear D. Trimming removed 0 bases at V and 0 bases at J, with 10 bases between. The length of the CDR3 is 15 residues. Per germline, CDR1 SGHRS and CDR2 YFSETQ.

The chain has TRBV4-3 and TRBJ2-1; TRBD1 matches at 12 bases. Germline CDR1 is LGHNA and CDR2 is YSLEER. The J segment lost 8 bases and the V segment lost 3 bases, leaving 8 bases of the junction unmatched. There are 16 residues in the CDR3. Written as DNA, the CDR3 is TGCGCCAGCAGCCATCCTCCGGGACAGGGGGCGGATGAGCAGTTCTTC. Translating gives CASSHPPGQGADEQFF.

The chain joins TRBV7-8 to TRBJ2-1; D is perhaps TRBD2 (6 bases). Germline V gives CDR1 SGHVS, CDR2 FQNEAQ. V lost 0 bases and J lost 5, with 20 bases in between. The CDR3 extends over 18 amino acids. CDR3 residues: CASSLAPGGDGSNNEQFF. CDR3 DNA: TGTGCCAGCAGCTTAGCTCCGGGCGGGGATGGATCAAACAATGAGCAGTTCTTC.

This chain joins TRBV6-4 and TRBJ2-3; 9 bases match TRBD2. In germline, CDR1 is MRHNA, CDR2 SNTAGT. The CDR3 covers 12 residues. The trim removed 4 bases at V and 9 bases at J, leaving 2 bases unmatched. The CDR3 nucleotides are TGTGCCAGCAGTGGCCTAGCGGGAACGCAGTATTTT. This encodes CASSGLAGTQYF.

The chain has TRBV6-5 and TRBJ1-1, with D maybe TRBD1 (5 bases). The CDR3 covers 15 residues. Trimming took 0 bases from V and 4 from J, leaving 12 bases between them. Looked up from germline, CDR1 is MNHEY and CDR2 is SVGAGI. CDR3: CASSYSQGVGTEAFF. CDR3 in DNA: TGTGCCAGCAGTTACTCCCAGGGTGTCGGCACTGAAGCTTTCTTT.

The genes are TRBV15 and TRBJ1-1; D perhaps matches TRBD1 (6 bases). The ends were cut back, 1 base at V and 0 bases at J, with 12 bases in the middle. There are 16 residues in the CDR3. Germline CDR1 and CDR2: LNHNV and YYDKDF (reference sequence). In DNA, the CDR3 is TGTGCCACCAGCAGAGCCAGAGGGGGTTTGAACACTGAAGCTTTCTTT. Translated, it gives CATSRARGGLNTEAFF. The full variable domain, its missing parts supplied by reference TRBV15 and TRBJ1-1, is DAMVIQNPRYQVTQFGKPVTLSCSQTLNHNVMYWYQQKSSQAPKLLFHYYDKDFNNEADTPDNFQSRRPNTSFCFLDIRSPGLGDTAMYLCATSRARGGLNTEAFFGQGTRLTVV.

Only a few counts were recorded for this clonotype. V usage is TRBV7-2 and J usage is TRBJ2-1; D remains unclear. Deletions cut 8 bases from V and 10 bases from J, with 12 bases between. Per the germline V gene, CDR1 is SGHTA and CDR2 is FQGNSA. The CDR3 loop spans 11 amino acids. CDR3 region: CASSKVEEQFF. The CDR3 DNA is TGTGCCAGCTCTAAGGTGGAGGAGCAGTTCTTC.

J is TRBJ1-2 and V is TRBV6-6; 7 positions agree with TRBD1. The V gene end was trimmed by 6 bases and the J gene end by 1 base; junction bases not matched to a gene: 8. CDR1 MNHNY and CDR2 SVGAGI come from the germline V gene (reference sequence). The CDR3 consists of 15 residues. Here the CDR3 reads CASRPMTGINYGYTF. CDR3 DNA sequence: TGTGCCAGCAGGCCCATGACAGGGATTAACTATGGCTACACCTTC.

The rearrangement joins TRBV4-1 to TRBJ2-5, with 14 bases fitting TRBD2. J lost 1 base, V lost 4 bases, and 8 bases had no gene match. The germline gives CDR1 MGHRA, CDR2 YSYEKL. CDR3 length equals 18 residues. The CDR3 DNA is TGCGCCAGCAGCCTCTCCGGACTAGCGGGGGGAATCCAAGAGACCCAGTACTTC. Translation gives CASSLSGLAGGIQETQYF.

The count of this clonotype is one. The gene calls are TRBV6-2 or TRBV6-3 and TRBJ2-4; D unclear. V was cut by 3 bases and J by 0 bases, with 15 bases left in between. The germline CDR1 and CDR2 sequences are MNHEY and SVGEGT. The length of the CDR3 is 17 residues. CDR3 in amino acids: CASSYDPASLAKNIQYF. In DNA form, the CDR3 reads TGTGCCAGCAGTTATGATCCAGCCTCCTTAGCCAAAAACATTCAGTACTTC.

The chain has TRBV29-1 and TRBJ2-1; 7 positions match TRBD2. V shed 6 bases and J 7 bases; nucleotides not matched to a gene: 3. The V gene's germline CDR1 is SQVTM and CDR2 ANQGSEA. This CDR3 is 11 amino acids long. The CDR3 DNA reads as TGCAGCGTATCCGGGGGGAATGAGCAGTTCTTC. It codes for CSVSGGNEQFF.

The chain is built from TRBV4-3 and TRBJ2-2; 7 nucleotides agree with TRBD1. Germline V gene data show CDR1 as LGHNA and CDR2 as YSLEER. J lost 4 bases, V lost 1 base, and 0 bases had no gene match. This CDR3 is 14 amino acids long. CDR3 residues: CASSQGTGTGELFF. CDR3 nucleotides: TGCGCCAGCAGCCAAGGGACAGGCACCGGGGAGCTGTTTTTT.

The chain recombines TRBV7-2 with TRBJ1-2; TRBD1 agrees at 8 bases. CDR1 and CDR2 from the germline V gene are SGHTA and FQGNSA. This CDR3 has 15 residues. Losses at the gene ends were 3 bases for V and 4 bases for J; bases not matched to a gene: 7. The DNA of the CDR3 is TGTGCCAGCAGCTTTTCCGGCAGGGGGCGCTATGGCTACACCTTC. It specifies CASSFSGRGRYGYTF.

This clonotype appeared once. The chain has TRBV9 and TRBJ2-1; TRBD2 matches at 11 bases. CDR1 is SGDLS, CDR2 YYNGEE, per germline. This CDR3 has 15 amino acids. The V gene end was trimmed by 4 bases and the J gene end by 5 bases; junction bases not matched to a gene: 5. The CDR3 region is CASSIGLAGNNEQFF. In DNA, the CDR3 is TGTGCCAGCAGCATTGGACTAGCGGGTAACAATGAGCAGTTCTTC.